The sequence of this T cell receptor beta chain was determined in a study of blood T cells in healthy people across ages. The authors ran a second PCR of roughly 6 to 12 cycles using a sample-barcoded 5' primer and a J-beta primer mix. Via MiXCR, TCRdb re-called the 5' RACE reads, giving one row per CDR3 protein. The sample contains over a million distinct CDR3 sequences, around 42% of which appear only once. The CDR3 consists of 17 residues. Germline assignment: CDR1 MNHEY and CDR2 SVGAGI. Between the trimmed V and J ends, which lost 2 bases and 6 bases, there was a span of 22 bases. This clonotype was observed a handful of times.

The origin of this receptor is a woman between 18 and 29 years old in good health. V gene TRBV6-5 combines with J gene TRBJ2-5; possible D gene TRBD2, 6 bases. The sequenced material came from blood. This chain's CDR3 is CASSYVGSGTYLKTQYF. The CDR3 DNA sequence: TGTGCCAGCAGTTACGTCGGTAGCGGTACCTATTTGAAGACCCAGTACTTC.